This T cell receptor beta chain was sequenced during a study of shared clonotypes between healthy human individuals. Findings and limits, study-wide: When compared with the clonotypes that were shared by all four sorted-subset donors, the non-shared clonotypes turned out to have lower generation probabilities. In a handful of donors, about 5% of naive CD4 clonotypes appeared in common.

On sorted subsets, replicate PCRs used about 180 ng DNA, or some 28,000 T cell genomes. TCRdb's table, derived via immunoSEQ multiplex PCR, lists solely in-frame clones and lacks some. The sample consists of about 2.4 million clones, 80% to 95% of them appearing once. Turning to this clone: Its antigen remains unknown.

Donors included only healthy HIV-negative adults lacking recent acute infections or vaccinations. CDR1 and CDR2 from the germline V gene are SGHNT and YYREEE (reference sequence). This CDR3 comprises 17 residues. Trimming cost V 4 bases and J 0 bases, with 19 bases left between them. Sample: naive CD4+ T cells from PBMCs. Stated subset: CD45RA+ positively selected. The chain couples TRBV5-4 to TRBJ1-1, with a possible D match to TRBD1 (5 bases). The source is a man younger than 35 in good health. Some clones in this sample may be carry-over from other donors' samples. In DNA form, the CDR3 reads TGTGCCAGCAGCCTGGGGACTGCCTTTCCCCTGAACACTGAAGCTTTCTTT. The encoded protein is CASSLGTAFPLNTEAFF.